The following is a TCR beta chain sequence with its context. Its specificity is not known. All donors came from Russia, were Caucasian and healthy, and spanned ages roughly 6 to 95. The CDR3 contains 16 residues. Germline loops: CDR1 SQVTM, CDR2 ANQGSEA. The germline V and J ends were trimmed by 1 base and 0 bases, with 16 bases remaining between them. The entry originates in a study of blood T cells in healthy people across ages. Study background: Per two T cells, template switching captured roughly one barcoded beta molecule. Study-wide findings and caveats: The long-lived group displayed more naive CD4+ cells, plus higher diversity, than the aged donors did. Those diversity estimates obtained from one million T cells were thought to be underestimates.

A sample-barcoded 5' primer and a J-beta primer mix were used in a second PCR of roughly 7 to 11 cycles. TCRdb re-analysed the 5' RACE reads in MiXCR, keeping a single row per CDR3 protein. The sample has about 1.4 million distinct CDR3 sequences; 45% to 70% are singletons. The chain recombines TRBV29-1 with TRBJ2-7, with TRBD1 as a possible D gene (5 bases). The TCR sequence derives from a man aged 18 to 29 in good health. Sequencing was done on a sample of blood. CDR3 in amino acids: CSVEGKSDSPSYEQYF. CDR3 nucleotides: TGCAGCGTTGAAGGGAAAAGTGACAGCCCCTCCTACGAGCAGTACTTC.